The 8 T cell receptor beta chains in this list originate from one sample, sequenced in a study of response to subunit inactivated influenza vaccine. TCRdb re-called the RT-PCR reads with MiXCR, one entry per CDR3 protein. The table includes about 540,000 distinct CDR3 sequences, roughly 15% detected once. Sequenced here: PBMCs from blood, sampled roughly 13 days after vaccination. Every receptor here comes from a man aged 50 to 60 who received an inactivated influenza vaccine.

This clonotype was seen a few times. The chain employs TRBV27 and TRBJ2-1, with TRBD2 matching 11 bases. The CDR3 has 16 residues. Germline lookup yields CDR1 MNHEY and CDR2 SMNVEV (reference sequence). J gave up 10 bases and V 2 bases, and 10 bases lay outside the gene matches. The CDR3, as DNA: TGTGCCAGCAGTTTAGAGGCTAGCGGGAGGCCGGAGGAGCAGTTCTTC. Its translation is CASSLEASGRPEEQFF.

This clonotype was detected a few times. V gene TRBV6-2 or TRBV6-3 combines with J gene TRBJ2-1; 9 bases agree with TRBD1. Unmatched junction bases numbered 7, after V lost 2 bases and J lost 8 bases. Germline CDR1 and CDR2: MNHEY and SVGEGT. This CDR3 is 15 amino acids long. The CDR3: CASSYAGQGGDEQFF. The CDR3 bases are TGTGCCAGCAGTTACGCGGGACAGGGAGGCGATGAGCAGTTCTTC.

This clonotype has a handful of counts. This chain links TRBV4-1 with TRBJ2-1, with D hard to call. V lost 1 base and J 6 bases, leaving 13 bases between the germline ends. The CDR3 has 15 amino acids. Per germline, CDR1 MGHRA and CDR2 YSYEKL. The DNA of the CDR3 is TGCGCCAGCAGCCAAGGGGGTGGCCACAGCAATGAGCAGTTCTTC. It is translated as CASSQGGGHSNEQFF.

This clonotype was found many times. The rearrangement links TRBV30 to TRBJ2-2; 9 bases match TRBD1. The ends lost 4 bases at V and 5 bases at J; junction bases unmatched: 11. The germline V gene encodes CDR1 GTSNPN and CDR2 SVGIG (reference sequence). This CDR3 comprises 16 residues. CDR3 bases: TGTGCCTGGAATAGAATAGGGACAGGGCCAACCGGGGAGCTGTTTTTT. It translates to CAWNRIGTGPTGELFF.

Only a few counts were recorded for this clonotype. The gene calls are TRBV28 and TRBJ2-3; weak D call: TRBD1 (5 bases). The length of the CDR3 is 13 residues. Germline V gene data show CDR1 as MDHEN and CDR2 as SYDVKM. V gave up 7 bases and J gave up 5 bases, with 13 bases separating them. CDR3 DNA: TGTGCCAGCATCAGGGCAGGACGAGATACGCAGTATTTT. Residues: CASIRAGRDTQYF.

This clonotype was found a few times. This chain uses TRBV12-5 with TRBJ1-6; D is unclear. The length of the CDR3 is 13 residues. Trimming removed 7 bases from V and 13 bases from J, with 17 bases in between. Germline assignment: CDR1 LGHNT and CDR2 FRNRAP. The CDR3 loop reads CASALGTESPLHF. As DNA, the CDR3 is TGTGCTAGTGCCCTGGGAACTGAGTCCCCCCTCCACTTT.

This clonotype showed up just a few times. This chain joins TRBV6-1 and TRBJ2-3; possible D gene TRBD2, 7 bases. The CDR3 spans 16 residues. V was trimmed by 2 bases and J by 7 bases, leaving 19 bases between them. CDR1 is MNHNS and CDR2 is SASEGT in the germline V gene. The CDR3 sequence is CASSERGGTVPHTQYF. The CDR3 region has the DNA TGTGCCAGCAGTGAAAGGGGGGGGACGGTTCCTCATACGCAGTATTTT.

This clonotype showed up just a few times. The rearrangement links TRBV11-2 to TRBJ2-3; TRBD2 aligns across 14 bases. This CDR3 comprises 18 residues. V was clipped by 5 bases and J by 3 bases; unmatched bases: 10. The V gene's germline CDR1 is SGHAT and CDR2 FQNNGV. CDR3 in amino acids: CASSRLRTSGRRTDTQYF. Here the CDR3 DNA reads TGTGCCAGCAGCCGCCTACGGACTAGCGGGAGGAGGACAGATACGCAGTATTTT.